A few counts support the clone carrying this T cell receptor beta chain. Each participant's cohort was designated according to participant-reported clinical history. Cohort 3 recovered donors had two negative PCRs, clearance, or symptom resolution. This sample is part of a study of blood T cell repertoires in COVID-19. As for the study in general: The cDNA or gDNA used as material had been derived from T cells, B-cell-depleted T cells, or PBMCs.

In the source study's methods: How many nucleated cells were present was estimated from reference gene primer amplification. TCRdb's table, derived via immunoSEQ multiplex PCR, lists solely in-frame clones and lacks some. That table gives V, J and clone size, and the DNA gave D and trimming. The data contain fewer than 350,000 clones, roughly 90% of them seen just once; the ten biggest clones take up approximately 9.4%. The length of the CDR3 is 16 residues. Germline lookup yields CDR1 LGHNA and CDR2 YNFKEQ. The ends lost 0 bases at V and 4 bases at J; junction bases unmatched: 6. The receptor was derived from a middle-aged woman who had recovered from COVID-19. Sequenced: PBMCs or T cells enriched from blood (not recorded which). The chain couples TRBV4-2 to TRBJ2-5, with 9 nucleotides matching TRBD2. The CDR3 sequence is CASSQEGGGARETQYF. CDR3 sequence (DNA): TGTGCCAGCAGCCAAGAGGGCGGGGGGGCCAGAGAGACCCAGTACTTC.